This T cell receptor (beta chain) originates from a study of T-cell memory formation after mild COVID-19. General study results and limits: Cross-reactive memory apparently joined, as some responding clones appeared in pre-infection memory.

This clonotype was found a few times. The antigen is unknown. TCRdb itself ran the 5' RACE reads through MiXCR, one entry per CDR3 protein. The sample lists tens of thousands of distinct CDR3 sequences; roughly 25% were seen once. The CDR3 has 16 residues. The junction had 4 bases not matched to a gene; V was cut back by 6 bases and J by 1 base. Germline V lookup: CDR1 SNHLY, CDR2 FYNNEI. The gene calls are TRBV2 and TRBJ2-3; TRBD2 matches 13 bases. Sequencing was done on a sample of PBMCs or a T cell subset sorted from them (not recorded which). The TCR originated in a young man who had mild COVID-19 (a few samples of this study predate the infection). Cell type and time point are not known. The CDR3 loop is CASSLTSGGRTDTQYF. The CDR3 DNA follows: TGTGCCAGCAGCCTGACTAGCGGGGGGCGCACAGATACGCAGTATTTT.